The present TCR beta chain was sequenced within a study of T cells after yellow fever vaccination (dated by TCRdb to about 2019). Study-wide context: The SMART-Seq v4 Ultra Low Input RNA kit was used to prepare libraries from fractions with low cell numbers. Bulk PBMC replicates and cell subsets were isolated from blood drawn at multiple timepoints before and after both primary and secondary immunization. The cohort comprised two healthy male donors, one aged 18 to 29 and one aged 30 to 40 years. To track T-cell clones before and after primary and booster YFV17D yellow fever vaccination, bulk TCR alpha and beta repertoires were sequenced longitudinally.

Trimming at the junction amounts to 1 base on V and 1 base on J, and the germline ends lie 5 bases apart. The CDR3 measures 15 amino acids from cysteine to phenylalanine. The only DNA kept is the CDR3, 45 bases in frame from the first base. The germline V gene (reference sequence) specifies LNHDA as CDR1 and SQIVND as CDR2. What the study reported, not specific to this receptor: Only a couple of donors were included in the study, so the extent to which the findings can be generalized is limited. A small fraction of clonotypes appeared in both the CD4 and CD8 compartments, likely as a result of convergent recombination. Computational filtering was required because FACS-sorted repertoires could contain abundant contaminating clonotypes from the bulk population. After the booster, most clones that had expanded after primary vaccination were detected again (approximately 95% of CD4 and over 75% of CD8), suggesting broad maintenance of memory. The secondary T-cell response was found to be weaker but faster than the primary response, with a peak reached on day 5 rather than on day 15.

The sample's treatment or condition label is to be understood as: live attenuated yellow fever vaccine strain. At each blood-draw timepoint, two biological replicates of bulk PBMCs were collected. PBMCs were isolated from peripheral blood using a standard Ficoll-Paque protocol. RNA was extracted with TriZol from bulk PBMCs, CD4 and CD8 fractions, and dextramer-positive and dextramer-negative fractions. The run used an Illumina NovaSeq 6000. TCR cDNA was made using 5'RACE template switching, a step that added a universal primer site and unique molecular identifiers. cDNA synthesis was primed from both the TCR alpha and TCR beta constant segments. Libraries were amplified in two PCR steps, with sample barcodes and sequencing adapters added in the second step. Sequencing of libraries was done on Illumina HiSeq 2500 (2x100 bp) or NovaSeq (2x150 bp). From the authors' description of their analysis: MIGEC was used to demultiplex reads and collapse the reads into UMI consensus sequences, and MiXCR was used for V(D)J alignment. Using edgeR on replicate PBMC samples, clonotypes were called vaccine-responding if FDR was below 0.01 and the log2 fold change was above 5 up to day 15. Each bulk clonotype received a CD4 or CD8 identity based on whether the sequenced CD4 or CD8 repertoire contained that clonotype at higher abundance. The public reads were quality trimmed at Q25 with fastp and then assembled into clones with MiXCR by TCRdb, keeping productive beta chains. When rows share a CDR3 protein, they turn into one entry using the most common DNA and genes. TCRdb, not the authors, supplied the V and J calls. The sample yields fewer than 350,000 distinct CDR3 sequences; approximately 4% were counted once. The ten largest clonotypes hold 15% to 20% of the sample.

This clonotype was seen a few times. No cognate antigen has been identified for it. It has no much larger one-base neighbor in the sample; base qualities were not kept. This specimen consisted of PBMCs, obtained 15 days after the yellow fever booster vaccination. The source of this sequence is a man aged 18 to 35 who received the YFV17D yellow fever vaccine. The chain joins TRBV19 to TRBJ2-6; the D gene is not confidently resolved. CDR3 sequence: CASSIGVSGANVLTF. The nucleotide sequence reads TGTGCCAGTAGTATAGGAGTGTCTGGGGCCAACGTCCTGACTTTC.